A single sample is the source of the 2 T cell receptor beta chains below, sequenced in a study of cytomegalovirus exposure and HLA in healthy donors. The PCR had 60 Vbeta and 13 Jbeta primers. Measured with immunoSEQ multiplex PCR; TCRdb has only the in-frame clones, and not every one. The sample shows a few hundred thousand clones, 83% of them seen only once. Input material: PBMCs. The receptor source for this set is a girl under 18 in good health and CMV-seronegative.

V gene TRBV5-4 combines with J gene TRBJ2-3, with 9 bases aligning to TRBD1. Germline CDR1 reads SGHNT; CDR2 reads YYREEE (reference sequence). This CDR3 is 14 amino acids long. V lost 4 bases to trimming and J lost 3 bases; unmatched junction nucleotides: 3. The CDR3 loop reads CASSPQGATDTQYF. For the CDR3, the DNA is TGTGCCAGCAGCCCACAGGGGGCGACAGATACGCAGTATTTT.

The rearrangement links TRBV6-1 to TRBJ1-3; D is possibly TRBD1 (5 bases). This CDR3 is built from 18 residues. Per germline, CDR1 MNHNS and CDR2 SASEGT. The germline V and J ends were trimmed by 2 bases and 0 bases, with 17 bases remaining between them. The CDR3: CASSEFGGWTSSGNTIYF. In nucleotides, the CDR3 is TGTGCCAGCAGTGAATTCGGGGGGTGGACTAGCTCTGGAAACACCATATATTTT.